Following are 21 T cell receptor beta chains from one sample sequenced in a study of blood T cell repertoires in COVID-19. The protocol was immunoSEQ multiplex PCR, while the TCRdb copy is restricted to in-frame clones and leaves out a portion. Counted here are around 78,000 clones, about nine tenths occurring once; the ten biggest clones make up about 1%. The sample taken for sequencing was peripheral blood. The receptors stem from a woman in her forties or fifties in a cohort sampled during active COVID-19.

This chain links TRBV28 with TRBJ1-2, with D perhaps matching TRBD1 (6 bases). V lost 5 bases, J lost 0 bases, and 13 bases lay in between. The germline V gene has CDR1 MDHEN and CDR2 SYDVKM. The CDR3 has 15 amino acids. The CDR3 DNA is TGTGCCAGCAGTCTCCAGGGGATTCCTAACTATGGCTACACCTTC. It encodes CASSLQGIPNYGYTF.

The chain links TRBV19 to TRBJ2-1, with TRBD2 matching over 10 bases. V dropped 6 bases and J dropped 4; count of bases not matched to a gene: 12. Germline V CDR1 and CDR2: LNHDA, SQIVND (reference sequence). The CDR3 sequence is 17 residues long. CDR3: CASSYRIAGGFYNEQFF. The DNA of the CDR3 is TGTGCCAGTAGCTACAGAATAGCGGGGGGATTTTACAATGAGCAGTTCTTC.

The V and J genes are TRBV24-1 and TRBJ2-6; D is possibly TRBD1 (6 bases). This CDR3 is 17 amino acids long. V gave up 4 bases and J gave up 1 base, with 13 bases separating them. Germline CDR1 is KGHDR and CDR2 is SFDVKD. CDR3 nucleotides: TGTGCCACCAGTGAGCCCGTTCAGGGGTCTGGGGCCAACGTCCTGACTTTC. Amino acid sequence: CATSEPVQGSGANVLTF.

V and J are TRBV19 and TRBJ2-7, with TRBD2 matching 8 bases. Unmatched junction bases numbered 14, after V lost 5 bases and J lost 5 bases. The germline gives CDR1 LNHDA, CDR2 SQIVND (reference sequence). This CDR3 has 16 amino acids. CDR3 residues: CASSDRGGLGGHEQYF. CDR3 bases: TGTGCCAGTAGTGATCGCGGGGGGCTCGGGGGCCACGAGCAGTACTTC.

The CDR3 protein is CASSFLGRATNEKLFF. Here the CDR3 DNA reads TGTGCCAGCAGCTTCCTGGGCCGAGCAACTAATGAAAAACTGTTTTTT. V and J are TRBV7-3 and TRBJ1-4, with D uncertain. V was clipped by 3 bases and J by 0 bases, with 11 bases between them. Germline CDR1 is SGHTA and CDR2 is FQGTGA. CDR3 length equals 16 residues.

The chain is built from TRBV2 and TRBJ2-1, with 7 bases that match TRBD2. The germline CDR1 and CDR2 sequences are SNHLY and FYNNEI. Trimming at V came to 2 bases and at J to 13 bases, leaving 2 bases not matched to a gene. CDR3 size: 11 residues. The CDR3 is CASSEPSGQFF. The CDR3 DNA is TGTGCCAGCAGTGAACCTAGCGGACAGTTCTTC.

V is TRBV6-1 and J is TRBJ1-3; 8 bases map to TRBD1. CDR3 length: 15 residues. Per germline, CDR1 MNHNS and CDR2 SASEGT. Trimming took 2 bases from V and 3 from J; bases not matched to a gene: 3. CDR3 in DNA: TGTGCCAGCAGTGAAACAGACAGGGGTGGAAACACCATATATTTT. Its translation is CASSETDRGGNTIYF.

The V gene is TRBV6-4, the J gene TRBJ1-1; 11 bases match TRBD1. The germline CDR1 and CDR2 sequences are MRHNA and SNTAGT. The V segment lost 6 bases and the J segment 0 bases; nucleotides outside the gene matches: 9. There are 17 residues in the CDR3. DNA of the CDR3: TGTGCCAGCAGCCAGGACAGGGGGCAGGGGTTGAACACTGAAGCTTTCTTT. Its protein product is CASSQDRGQGLNTEAFF.

This clone was counted a single time. The chain recombines TRBV7-2 with TRBJ1-2; 9 positions agree with TRBD1. The CDR3 consists of 16 residues. CDR1 and CDR2 from the germline V gene are SGHTA and FQGNSA. V gave up 0 bases and J gave up 4 bases; unmatched junction bases: 6. CDR3 DNA sequence: TGTGCCAGCAGCTTAGCGGTGGGGACAGGGTCCTATGGCTACACCTTC. Amino acids: CASSLAVGTGSYGYTF.

This clone was seen a single time. The chain couples TRBV7-3 to TRBJ2-1; perhaps TRBD2 as D (5 bases). Germline V gives CDR1 SGHTA, CDR2 FQGTGA. The CDR3 covers 13 residues. V was clipped by 6 bases and J by 3 bases, with 9 bases between them. CDR3 nucleotides: TGTGCCAGCAGTGAGGGAAACTACAATGAGCAGTTCTTC. Amino acid sequence: CASSEGNYNEQFF.

The chain uses TRBV3-1 (or the pseudogene TRBV3-2) and TRBJ1-5; D is unclear. V dropped 1 base and J dropped 6 bases, with 7 bases sitting between them. The CDR3 covers 13 residues. CDR1 LGHDT and CDR2 YNNKEL come from the germline V gene (reference sequence). CDR3 amino acids: CASSQVRGQPQHF. For the CDR3, the DNA is TGTGCCAGCAGCCAAGTCCGAGGTCAGCCCCAGCATTTT.

The chain links TRBV4-1 to TRBJ1-2; weak D call: TRBD1 (6 bases). CDR3 length equals 14 residues. Germline CDR1 reads MGHRA; CDR2 reads YSYEKL. V was pared by 4 bases and J by 7 bases, with 16 bases between. Here the CDR3 DNA reads TGCGCCAGCAGCCCCGCTACAGGGTGGAGTGGCTACACCTTC. It is translated as CASSPATGWSGYTF.

This chain connects TRBV4-1 to TRBJ2-7; TRBD2 agrees at 10 bases. Unmatched junction bases numbered 15, after V lost 2 bases and J lost 5 bases. This CDR3 has 18 residues. CDR1 and CDR2 from the germline V gene are MGHRA and YSYEKL. CDR3 sequence reads: CASSQIDMGLAGENEQYF. Here the CDR3 DNA reads TGCGCCAGCAGCCAAATCGATATGGGGCTAGCGGGAGAAAACGAGCAGTACTTC.

This clone was recorded once. The V gene is TRBV30, the J gene TRBJ1-5, with D possibly matching TRBD1 (5 bases). The germline V and J ends were trimmed by 0 bases and 3 bases, with 18 bases remaining between them. The CDR3 consists of 17 residues. The V gene's germline CDR1 is GTSNPN and CDR2 SVGIG (reference sequence). CDR3 residues: CAWSVLGAGPPNQPQHF. Here the CDR3 DNA reads TGTGCCTGGAGTGTACTCGGAGCGGGACCGCCCAATCAGCCCCAGCATTTT.

The rearrangement uses TRBV7-9 and TRBJ2-2; tentatively, D is TRBD1 (6 bases). Trimming left V 6 bases short and J 3 bases short, with 17 bases between. Germline V CDR1 and CDR2: SEHNR, FQNEAQ (reference sequence). This CDR3 has 16 residues. CDR3 nucleotides: TGTGCCAGCAGTTCACAGGGCGTTTTTGACACCGGGGAGCTGTTTTTT. Its translation is CASSSQGVFDTGELFF.

The CDR3 is CASSTGNTEAFF. For the CDR3, the DNA is TGTGCCAGCAGTACAGGGAACACTGAAGCTTTCTTT. This chain connects TRBV27 to TRBJ1-1; the D gene is possibly TRBD1 (5 bases). Deletions cut 5 bases from V and 1 base from J, with 5 bases between. The CDR3 consists of 12 residues. Germline V gene data show CDR1 as MNHEY and CDR2 as SMNVEV (reference sequence).

V usage is TRBV9 and J usage is TRBJ2-7; D is possibly TRBD2 (5 bases). CDR3 length: 15 residues. Trimming removed 0 bases from V and 4 bases from J, with 14 bases in between. From germline, CDR1 is SGDLS and CDR2 YYNGEE. In DNA form, the CDR3 reads TGTGCCAGCAGCGTAGCTGAGGGCCGGGATTACGAGCAGTACTTC. This gives the protein CASSVAEGRDYEQYF.

The rearrangement links TRBV7-2 to TRBJ2-3; possible D gene TRBD2, 6 bases. Trimming took off 5 bases at V and 0 bases at J, with 12 bases between the two ends. CDR3 size: 15 residues. In germline, CDR1 is SGHTA, CDR2 FQGNSA. The CDR3 region is CASSTRLGSTDTQYF. The CDR3 DNA reads as TGTGCCAGCAGCACACGACTAGGAAGCACAGATACGCAGTATTTT.

This sequence joins TRBV4-1 and TRBJ1-3, with TRBD1 matching over 8 bases. This CDR3 comprises 17 residues. The junction had 4 bases not matched to a gene; V was cut back by 0 bases and J by 0 bases. CDR1 is MGHRA, CDR2 YSYEKL, per germline. DNA for the CDR3: TGCGCCAGCAGCCAAGATGGGACAGGCCACTCTGGAAACACCATATATTTT. Protein product: CASSQDGTGHSGNTIYF.

The J gene is TRBJ2-5, the V gene TRBV11-3; 9 bases match TRBD2. Germline CDR1 SGHNT, CDR2 YENEEA. The CDR3 is 15 amino acids. Unmatched junction bases numbered 9, after V lost 5 bases and J lost 5 bases. As DNA, the CDR3 is TGTGCCAGCAGCCCAGGTAGCGGGAGACCGGAGACCCAGTACTTC. Its protein product is CASSPGSGRPETQYF.

V and J are TRBV13 and TRBJ1-1, with 7 bases identical to TRBD1. The CDR3 consists of 15 residues. V shed 4 bases, J shed 6 bases, and the junction held 11 bases outside the gene matches. CDR1 PRHDT and CDR2 FYEKMQ come from the germline V gene (reference sequence). This chain's CDR3 is CASSSDRDAGSEAFF. The CDR3 nucleotides are TGTGCCAGCAGCTCCGACAGGGACGCGGGCTCTGAAGCTTTCTTT.